A selection of T cell receptor beta chains follows, all from one sample in a study of blood T cell repertoires in COVID-19. The assay was immunoSEQ multiplex PCR, and TCRdb's table has in-frame clones only and misses some. This table holds fewer than 110,000 clones, approximately 80% found once. The sequenced material came from peripheral blood. These receptors were obtained from a human donor in a cohort sampled during active COVID-19. CDR3s include the opening cysteine and the closing phenylalanine or tryptophan. The order of the fields is J gene, V gene, D gene, clone size, CDR3 protein, CDR3 DNA. D genes are given only for firm matches. Not every row has a clone size; where given, it reads once, few, many or a size class.

TRBJ2-2,TRBV21-1,NA,once,CASSNTGLNTGELFF,TGTGCCAGCAGCAACACAGGGTTAAACACCGGGGAGCTGTTTTTT
TRBJ1-6,TRBV6-5,TRBD1,NA,CASRTQGGYSPLHF,TGTGCCAGCAGGACACAGGGGGGTTATTCACCCCTCCACTTT
TRBJ2-1,TRBV4-1,NA,NA,CATGEISYNEQFF,TGCGCCACGGGGGAGATCTCTTACAATGAGCAGTTCTTC
TRBJ2-5,TRBV12-1,NA,NA,CASSFGTSGTQETQYF,TGTGCCAGCAGCTTCGGGACTAGCGGAACCCAAGAGACCCAGTACTTC
TRBJ2-3,TRBV2,NA,once,CASRWRGETDTQYF,TGTGCCAGCAGGTGGCGCGGGGAGACAGATACGCAGTATTTT
TRBJ2-7,TRBV28,TRBD1,few,CASKRGTGTYEQYF,TGTGCCAGCAAAAGAGGGACAGGCACCTACGAGCAGTACTTC
TRBJ1-2,TRBV3-1/TRBV3-2,TRBD1,once,CASSQDPRGQGGNYGYTF,TGTGCCAGCAGCCAAGATCCCCGTGGACAGGGAGGTAACTATGGCTACACCTTC
TRBJ2-6,TRBV27,NA,few,CASSLEGSISGANVLTF,TGTGCCAGCAGTTTAGAGGGAAGTATATCTGGGGCCAACGTCCTGACTTTC
TRBJ1-3,TRBV15,NA,NA,CATSSRQGNTIYF,TGTGCCACCAGCAGCAGACAGGGAAACACCATATATTTT
TRBJ1-1,TRBV12-5,NA,NA,CASVGTANTEAFF,TGTGCTAGTGTGGGTACAGCGAACACTGAAGCTTTCTTT
TRBJ1-4,TRBV6-5,NA,NA,CASSPSGGSNEKLFF,TGTGCCAGCAGTCCCTCGGGGGGTAGTAATGAAAAACTGTTTTTT
TRBJ1-2,TRBV11-2,NA,NA,CASTPRAGLPNDYTF,TGTGCCAGCACCCCACGGGCGGGTCTTCCAAACGACTACACCTTC
TRBJ1-2,TRBV5-4,NA,NA,CASSLVGAYYGYTF,TGTGCCAGCAGCTTAGTAGGGGCCTACTATGGCTACACCTTC
TRBJ2-1,TRBV5-1,TRBD2,NA,CASSFLTSGGYNEQFF,TGCGCCAGCAGCTTTTTGACTAGCGGGGGGTACAATGAGCAGTTCTTC
TRBJ2-1,TRBV5-1,NA,few,CASTLQPSSYNEQFF,TGCGCCAGCACGTTACAGCCCAGCTCCTACAATGAGCAGTTCTTC
TRBJ2-5,TRBV19,TRBD2,once,CASSKRRGAGETQYF,TGTGCCAGTAGTAAGAGGCGGGGGGCGGGGGAGACCCAGTACTTC
TRBJ1-1,TRBV7-3,NA,few,CASSSTGTEAFF,TGTGCCAGCAGTTCCACAGGGACTGAAGCTTTCTTT
TRBJ2-1,TRBV7-8,NA,NA,CASSLVRRDEQFF,TGTGCCAGCAGCTTGGTGAGGAGGGATGAGCAGTTCTTC
TRBJ1-1,TRBV6-2/TRBV6-3,TRBD1,NA,CASSFTGGAPEAFF,TGTGCCAGCAGTTTTACAGGGGGCGCCCCTGAAGCTTTCTTT
TRBJ1-2,TRBV10-3,NA,NA,CAISDRDTYGYTF,TGTGCCATCAGTGATCGGGACACCTATGGCTACACCTTC
TRBJ2-3,TRBV27,TRBD2,NA,CASRAGGYVDTQYF,TGTGCCAGCAGGGCGGGAGGGTATGTAGATACGCAGTATTTT
TRBJ2-5,TRBV14,NA,NA,CASSHIGTPGAETQYF,TGTGCCAGCAGCCATATTGGGACCCCGGGAGCAGAGACCCAGTACTTC
TRBJ1-5,TRBV9,NA,NA,CASSITPGQPQHF,TGTGCCAGCAGCATCACGCCGGGACAGCCCCAGCATTTT
TRBJ2-7,TRBV4-2,TRBD1,NA,CASSLTGGHEQYF,TGTGCCAGCAGCCTCACAGGGGGCCACGAGCAGTACTTC
TRBJ1-2,TRBV12-3/TRBV12-4,NA,NA,CASSRGGVDGYTF,TGTGCCAGCAGCCGGGGGGGGGTGGATGGCTACACCTTC
TRBJ2-3,TRBV4-1,NA,NA,CASSQERTEDTQYF,TGCGCCAGCAGCCAAGAGAGGACAGAAGATACGCAGTATTTT
TRBJ1-1,TRBV28,TRBD1,few,CASSDRGQIEAFF,TGTGCCAGCAGTGACAGGGGGCAGATTGAAGCTTTCTTT
TRBJ2-1,TRBV11-3,NA,NA,CASSLASPSNEQFF,TGTGCCAGCAGCTTAGCCTCCCCCTCCAATGAGCAGTTCTTC
TRBJ2-1,TRBV24-1,TRBD1,NA,CATPYVVGTGAHEQFF,TGTGCCACCCCCTACGTGGTCGGGACAGGGGCACATGAGCAGTTCTTC
TRBJ1-1,TRBV9,NA,NA,CASSVGLGRRTEAFF,TGTGCCAGCAGCGTAGGATTGGGGAGGAGGACTGAAGCTTTCTTT
TRBJ2-2,TRBV2,TRBD1,NA,CASSEDRGRATGELFF,TGTGCCAGCAGTGAAGACAGGGGGCGTGCCACCGGGGAGCTGTTTTTT
TRBJ1-2,TRBV3-1/TRBV3-2,NA,NA,CASSRDRSRRYGYTF,TGTGCCAGCAGCCGTGACAGGAGCCGGCGCTATGGCTACACCTTC
TRBJ1-2,TRBV7-9,TRBD1,NA,CASSSDRDYGYTF,TGTGCCAGCAGCTCCGACAGGGACTATGGCTACACCTTC
TRBJ2-3,TRBV7-2,TRBD2,NA,CASSPSSGFYTQYF,TGTGCCAGCAGCCCAAGTAGCGGGTTTTATACGCAGTATTTT
TRBJ1-1,TRBV3-1/TRBV3-2,NA,NA,CASSPLGRGNTEAFF,TGTGCCAGCAGCCCCCTGGGCAGGGGTAACACTGAAGCTTTCTTT
TRBJ2-5,TRBV7-2,NA,NA,CASSLEIVQETQYF,TGTGCCAGCAGCTTAGAGATAGTCCAAGAGACCCAGTACTTC
TRBJ1-1,TRBV7-8,TRBD1,NA,CASSVDRGSTEAFF,TGTGCCAGCAGCGTTGACAGGGGGTCCACTGAAGCTTTCTTT
TRBJ2-5,TRBV5-4,NA,once,CASARMTDQETQYF,TGTGCCAGCGCACGAATGACAGATCAAGAGACCCAGTACTTC
TRBJ1-4,TRBV7-9,NA,NA,CASSLEGDTRKLFF,TGTGCCAGCAGCTTAGAGGGGGACACCAGAAAACTGTTTTTT
TRBJ1-3,TRBV2,NA,NA,CASSGYRSGNTIYF,TGTGCCAGCAGTGGTTACAGGAGTGGAAACACCATATATTTT
TRBJ1-1,TRBV6-1,NA,NA,CASSEGQREAFF,TGTGCCAGCAGTGAGGGACAACGGGAAGCTTTCTTT
TRBJ2-3,TRBV6-5,TRBD1,NA,CASSYSRDRGRNTQYF,TGTGCCAGCAGTTACTCCCGAGACAGGGGGCGAAATACGCAGTATTTT
TRBJ2-2,TRBV11-2,NA,NA,CASSLGQFANTGELFF,TGTGCCAGCAGCTTAGGACAGTTCGCGAACACCGGGGAGCTGTTTTTT
TRBJ1-3,TRBV4-1,NA,NA,CASSQEGGLTGNTIYF,TGCGCCAGCAGCCAAGAGGGGGGGTTGACTGGAAACACCATATATTTT